Sequencing of this T cell receptor beta chain was carried out in a study of PD-1 blockade in mismatch repair-deficient tumors. Overall study context: Patients had eleven to twelve mismatch repair-deficient cancer types and were previously treated and progressing. General study results and limits: Rapid post-treatment expansion, then contraction, generally preceding radiologic response, marked tumor-resident clones.

In regard to this clone: The target antigen is unknown. The limits of the CDR3 on the DNA are not certain, so only TCRdb's listed CDR3 is given.

From germline, CDR1 is SGHNT and CDR2 YENEEA. Including both end residues, the CDR3 is 13 amino acids long. Assay used: immunoSEQ multiplex PCR; TCRdb lists only in-frame clones, some missing. The sample holds 39,000 or so clones, approximately 83% seen once. Mismatch repair deficiency was confirmed in all patients, by PCR or immunohistochemistry. A few pembrolizumab responders had their TCRs sequenced. The sequencing here drew on PBMCs, taken approximately 41 weeks after starting pembrolizumab. The TCR originated in an adult with mismatch repair-deficient cancer. V gene TRBV11-3 combines with J gene TRBJ2-5; the table calls TRBD2, which could not be checked here. The CDR3 here is CASSFLERETQYF.